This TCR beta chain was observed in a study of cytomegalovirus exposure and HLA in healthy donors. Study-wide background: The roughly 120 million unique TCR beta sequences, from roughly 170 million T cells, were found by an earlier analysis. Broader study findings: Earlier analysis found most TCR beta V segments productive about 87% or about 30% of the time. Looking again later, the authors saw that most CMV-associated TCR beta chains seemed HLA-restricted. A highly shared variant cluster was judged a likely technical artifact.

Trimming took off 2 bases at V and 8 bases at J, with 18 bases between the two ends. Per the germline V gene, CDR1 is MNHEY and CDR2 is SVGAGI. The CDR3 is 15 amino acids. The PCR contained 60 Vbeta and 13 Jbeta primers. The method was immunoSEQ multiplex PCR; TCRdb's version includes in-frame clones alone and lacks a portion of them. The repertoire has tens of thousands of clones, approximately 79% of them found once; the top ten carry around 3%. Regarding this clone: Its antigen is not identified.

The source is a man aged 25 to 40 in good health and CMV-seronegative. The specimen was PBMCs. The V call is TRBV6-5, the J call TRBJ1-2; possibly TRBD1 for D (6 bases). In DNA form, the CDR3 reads TGTGCCAGCAGTTACCGCCCTACAGGGTCGGGGGGCTACACCTTC. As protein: CASSYRPTGSGGYTF.